Below, one T cell receptor beta chain is given with its context. Its cognate antigen is unknown. This entry is derived from a study of shared clonotypes between healthy human individuals. Study in general: Three plates each covered CD4 naive and memory; CD8 naive two, CD8 memory one. Overall study findings and caveats: Large sequencing depth failed to make sorted-subset sequencing complete, rarefaction showed.

It was CD45RO-negative cells, positively selected for CCR7, that made up naive CD8 cells, with terminally differentiated effector memory CD45RA+ cells excluded. The study drew its donors from healthy HIV-negative adults without recent acute infections or vaccinations. Profiling relied on immunoSEQ multiplex PCR, and the TCRdb table lists in-frame clones only, not all of them. In the table there are 2 million or so clones, about 95% of which are singletons. Trimming removed 6 bases from V and 0 bases from J, with 8 bases in between. From germline, CDR1 is MDHEN and CDR2 SYDVKM. This CDR3 is built from 13 residues.

The source of this sequence is a man younger than 30 in good health. Input material: naive CD8+ T cells sorted from blood. This sequence joins TRBV28 and TRBJ1-1; D is unclear. CDR3: CASRVSLNTEAFF. DNA of the CDR3: TGTGCCAGCAGGGTCTCGCTGAACACTGAAGCTTTCTTT.